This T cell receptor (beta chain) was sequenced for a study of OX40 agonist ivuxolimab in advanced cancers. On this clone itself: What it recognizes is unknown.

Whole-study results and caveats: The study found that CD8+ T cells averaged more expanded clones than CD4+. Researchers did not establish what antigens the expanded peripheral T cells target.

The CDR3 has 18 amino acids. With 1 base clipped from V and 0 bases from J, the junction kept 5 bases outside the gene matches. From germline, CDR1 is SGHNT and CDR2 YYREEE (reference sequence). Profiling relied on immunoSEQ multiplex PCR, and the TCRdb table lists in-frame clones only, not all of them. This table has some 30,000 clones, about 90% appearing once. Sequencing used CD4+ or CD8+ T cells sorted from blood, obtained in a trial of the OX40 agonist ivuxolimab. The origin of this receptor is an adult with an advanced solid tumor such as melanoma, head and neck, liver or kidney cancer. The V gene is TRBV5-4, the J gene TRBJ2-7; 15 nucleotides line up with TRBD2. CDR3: CASSLKGLAGGSSYEQYF. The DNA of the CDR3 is TGTGCCAGCAGCTTGAAGGGACTAGCGGGAGGTAGCTCCTACGAGCAGTACTTC.